This entry describes one TCR beta chain. Genomic DNA (from each subset) was split evenly across several immunoSEQ plates. Scientists sequenced DNA from unsorted PBMC on ten immunoSEQ deep assay plates. The method was immunoSEQ multiplex PCR; TCRdb's version includes in-frame clones alone and lacks a portion of them. The sample consists of about 470,000 clones, 70% to 80% of them appearing once. The data were taken from a study of shared clonotypes between healthy human individuals. After removal of 0 bases from V and 1 base from J, the junction contained 4 bases not matched to a gene. There are 16 residues in the CDR3. CDR1 is SGHNT and CDR2 is YYREEE in the germline V gene (reference sequence). In unsorted samples, genomic DNA was obtained using tens of millions of PBMCs.

Sequenced material: PBMCs. The origin of this receptor is a middle-aged woman in good health. Some clones in this sample may be carry-over from other donors' samples. This sequence joins TRBV5-4 and TRBJ2-1, with TRBD2 matching 7 bases. The CDR3 loop is CASSLDPAGSYNEQFF. CDR3 DNA sequence: TGTGCCAGCAGCTTGGATCCAGCGGGATCCTACAATGAGCAGTTCTTC.